This TCR beta chain was retrieved from a study of OX40 agonist ivuxolimab in advanced cancers. Study at large: Every 2 weeks, patients got intravenous ivuxolimab at one of six dose levels (0.01-10 mg/kg). Study observations and caveats: The CD4+ and CD8+ T cells in the blood had expanded clonally by week 6 at 0.1 to 3.0 mg/kg.

Patients were ineligible given autoimmune disease history or systemic immunosuppression. Profiled with immunoSEQ multiplex PCR; TCRdb holds only in-frame clones, not every one. The sample consists of about 17,000 clones, roughly 77% of them appearing once. In the case of this clone: Its cognate antigen is unknown.

The germline V gene encodes CDR1 SGHDT and CDR2 YYEEEE. V gave up 3 bases and J gave up 0 bases; unmatched junction bases: 4. The CDR3 is 18 amino acids. The J gene is TRBJ2-1, the V gene TRBV5-6; 15 bases are a match to TRBD2. The sequencing used CD4+ or CD8+ T cells sorted from blood, collected in a trial of the OX40 agonist ivuxolimab. This TCR was recovered from an adult with an advanced solid tumor such as melanoma, head and neck, liver or kidney cancer. Here the CDR3 DNA reads TGTGCCAGCAGCTCAGGACTAGCGGGAGGGAGCTCCTACAATGAGCAGTTCTTC. It is translated as CASSSGLAGGSSYNEQFF.